Listed below are T cell receptor beta chains from one sample, sequenced in a study of blood T cell repertoires in COVID-19. TCRdb's table, derived via immunoSEQ multiplex PCR, lists solely in-frame clones and lacks some. This table has a few hundred thousand clones, 87% appearing once. The sequenced material came from PBMCs or T cells enriched from blood (not recorded which). These receptors originate from a woman aged 30 to 39 who had recovered from COVID-19. The CDR3 runs from the conserved cysteine through the conserved F or W. D genes are given only for firm matches.

D	V	J	DNA	CDR3
TRBD2	TRBV7-3	TRBJ2-2	TGTGCCAGCAGCCTAATCTTTACTAGCGGGGGGCTTTGCGCCGGGGAGCTGTTTTTT	CASSLIFTSGGLCAGELFF
NA	TRBV18	TRBJ2-3	TGTGCCAGCTCACCATATCTAGATACGCAGTATTTT	CASSPYLDTQYF
NA	TRBV27	TRBJ1-5	TGTGCCAGCAGTTATGCAGGTTCCAATCAGCCCCAGCATTTT	CASSYAGSNQPQHF
NA	TRBV6-4	TRBJ2-2	TGTGCCAGCAGTGACAGGGAGTCCGGGGAGCTGTTTTTT	CASSDRESGELFF
NA	TRBV6-5	TRBJ1-1	TGTGCCAGCAGAGCAGGGATAGGCACTGAAGCTTTCTTT	CASRAGIGTEAFF
TRBD2	TRBV5-1	TRBJ2-1	TGCGCCAGCAGCTTGTTTGCGGGGGTAAACAATGAGCAGTTCTTC	CASSLFAGVNNEQFF
NA	TRBV19	TRBJ2-3	TGTGCCAGTACCGCCTTGGCGGTAACCACCACAGATACGCAGTATTTT	CASTALAVTTTDTQYF
TRBD1	TRBV3-1/TRBV3-2	TRBJ1-6	TGTGCCAGCAGGGGGACAGGGTTAACGAATTCACCCCTCCACTTT	CASRGTGLTNSPLHF
NA	TRBV5-1	TRBJ2-1	TGCGCCAGCAGCTTGGCCTCCGGGTTGATCAATGAGCAGTTCTTC	CASSLASGLINEQFF
TRBD2	TRBV6-2/TRBV6-3	TRBJ2-4	TGTGCCAGCAGTTACACAACTAGCGGGTCTCTTAACATTCAGTACTTC	CASSYTTSGSLNIQYF
TRBD1	TRBV19	TRBJ1-2	TGTGCCACCAAAAGACAGGGTAACTATGGCTACACCTTC	CATKRQGNYGYTF
NA	TRBV19	TRBJ1-3	TGTGCCACGCAACTACTTCAGGGTACAAGAGCTGGAAACACCATATATTTT	CATQLLQGTRAGNTIYF
NA	TRBV5-1	TRBJ1-3	TGCGCCAGCAGTCCAACGGGGGGGAGCTCTGGAAACACCATATATTTT	CASSPTGGSSGNTIYF
TRBD2	TRBV2	TRBJ2-2	TGTGCCAGCAGGCGGACTAGCGGGAGCAACCCCGCGAACACCGGGGAGCTGTTTTTT	CASRRTSGSNPANTGELFF
NA	TRBV18	TRBJ1-2	TGTGCCAGCTCACCAAACAGGGATAAAGGCTACACCTTC	CASSPNRDKGYTF
NA	TRBV6-6	TRBJ2-3	TGTGCCAGCCAGGGCGGAGAAAATACGCAGTATTTT	CASQGGENTQYF
TRBD1	TRBV19	TRBJ1-5	TGTGCCAGTAGTATGGGGACAGGGCATGGGCAGCCCCAGCATTTT	CASSMGTGHGQPQHF
NA	TRBV15	TRBJ1-3	TGTGCCACCAGCAGACGCCTGGGGCAGGGGGGAAACACCATATATTTT	CATSRRLGQGGNTIYF
NA	TRBV27	TRBJ2-5	TGTGCCAGCAGTTGGAGACCAGGGGTGGGGGAGACCCAGTACTTC	CASSWRPGVGETQYF
NA	TRBV6-5	TRBJ1-1	TGTGCCAGCTCCCGGGTGATGAACACTGAAGCTTTCTTT	CASSRVMNTEAFF
TRBD1	TRBV7-9	TRBJ1-6	TGTGCCAGCAGCCGGGCGGACAGGGTAAATTCGTGGGCACCCCTCCACTTT	CASSRADRVNSWAPLHF
NA	TRBV4-2	TRBJ2-3	TGTGCCAGCAGTCCCCGGGAATTCGATACGCAGTATTTT	CASSPREFDTQYF
TRBD1	TRBV5-8	TRBJ2-1	TGTGCCAGCAGCTTGGGGACAGGGTTTGCCAATGAGCAGTTCTTC	CASSLGTGFANEQFF
NA	TRBV5-1	TRBJ2-1	TGCGCCAGCAGCTCCTTAGCGGACCTTGGCAATGAGCAGTTCTTC	CASSSLADLGNEQFF
TRBD1	TRBV3-1/TRBV3-2	TRBJ2-3	TGTGCCAGCAGCCGCCGACAGGGGACAACTAGCACAGATACGCAGTATTTT	CASSRRQGTTSTDTQYF
NA	TRBV18	TRBJ2-7	TGTGCCAGCTCACCCACAGGGAACGAGCAGTACTTC	CASSPTGNEQYF
NA	TRBV30	TRBJ2-7	TGTGCCTGGAGCGAACAGGGACCGGGGCAGTACTTC	CAWSEQGPGQYF
NA	TRBV10-3	TRBJ2-3	TGTGCCATCCAAAGGGGCGATACGCAGTATTTT	CAIQRGDTQYF
TRBD2	TRBV7-3	TRBJ2-7	TGTGCCAGCAGCTTAGCTAGCGGGGGAACCTACGAGCAGTACTTC	CASSLASGGTYEQYF
NA	TRBV2	TRBJ1-2	TGTGCCAGCAGTAAAAGGACTGGGTCCTATGGCTACACCTTC	CASSKRTGSYGYTF
NA	TRBV9	TRBJ1-1	TGTGCCAGCAGCGTAGGGGGGCAGCTGAACACTGAAGCTTTCTTT	CASSVGGQLNTEAFF
TRBD1	TRBV5-1	TRBJ2-6	TGCGCCAGCAGCTTGGGGTCGGCAGGGGGCACTGGGGCCAACGTCCTGACTTTC	CASSLGSAGGTGANVLTF
NA	TRBV6-5	TRBJ2-7	TGTGCCAGCACGACAACCTACGAGCAGTACTTC	CASTTTYEQYF
NA	TRBV19	TRBJ1-1	TGTGCCAGTAGTATTTTTGGCCACACTGAAGCTTTCTTT	CASSIFGHTEAFF
NA	TRBV5-1	TRBJ1-1	TGCGCCAGCAGCGGGGGGGAGATGAACACTGAAGCTTTCTTT	CASSGGEMNTEAFF
NA	TRBV9	TRBJ1-2	TGTGCCAGCAGCGTAGGGGCGGGTACAGATGGCTACACCTTC	CASSVGAGTDGYTF
TRBD2	TRBV19	TRBJ2-1	TGTGCCAGTAGTATAGGAGCGGGGGGTTACAATGAGCAGTTCTTC	CASSIGAGGYNEQFF
NA	TRBV5-1	TRBJ2-7	TGCGCCAGCAGCCCGGGGTGGGCGCTGGGGTACGAGCAGTACTTC	CASSPGWALGYEQYF
NA	TRBV4-3	TRBJ2-1	TGCGCCAGCAGCCTGACATCATCCTACAATGAGCAGTTCTTC	CASSLTSSYNEQFF
NA	TRBV18	TRBJ2-6	TGTGCCAGCTCCCTTAATCCAGGGCACGGGGCCAACGTCCTGACTTTC	CASSLNPGHGANVLTF